Following are 2 T cell receptor beta chains from one sample sequenced in a study of blood T cell repertoires in COVID-19. The data were produced by immunoSEQ multiplex PCR, yet TCRdb's version contains in-frame clones alone and is incomplete. In the table there are 150,000 to 200,000 clones, nearly 90% of which are singletons. The sequencing input was peripheral blood. These receptors all come from a man in his forties or fifties with acute or convalescent COVID-19.

A single count supports this clone. This chain uses TRBV29-1 with TRBJ2-5, with D uncertain. Per the germline V gene, CDR1 is SQVTM and CDR2 is ANQGSEA. The CDR3 is 12 residues long. Between the trimmed V and J ends, which lost 2 bases and 5 bases, there was a span of 9 bases. In DNA form, the CDR3 reads TGCAGCGTTGAACTGACCGGGGAGACCCAGTACTTC. This codes for CSVELTGETQYF.

The V gene is TRBV25-1, the J gene TRBJ2-7; 12 bases map to TRBD1. CDR3 length equals 14 residues. CDR1 is MGHDK, CDR2 SYGVNS, per germline. V shed 3 bases, J shed 13 bases, and the junction held 10 bases outside the gene matches. The CDR3 DNA is TGTGCCAGCAGTGATGACCGGGACAGGGGGCTTCCATACTTC. Amino acids: CASSDDRDRGLPYF.